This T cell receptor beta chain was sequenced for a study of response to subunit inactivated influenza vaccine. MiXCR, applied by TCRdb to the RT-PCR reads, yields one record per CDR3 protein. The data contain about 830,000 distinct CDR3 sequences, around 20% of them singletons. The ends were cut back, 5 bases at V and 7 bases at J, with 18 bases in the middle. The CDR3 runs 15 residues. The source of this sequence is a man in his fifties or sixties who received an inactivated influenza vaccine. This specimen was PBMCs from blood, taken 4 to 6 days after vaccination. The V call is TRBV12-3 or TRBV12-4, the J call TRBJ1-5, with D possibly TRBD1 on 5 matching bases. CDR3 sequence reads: CASSEQEGGFQPQHF. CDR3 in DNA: TGTGCCAGCAGTGAACAGGAGGGTGGGTTCCAGCCCCAGCATTTT.